This T cell receptor (beta chain) was captured in a study of blood T cell repertoires in COVID-19. Study-level background: The samples span acute and convalescent COVID-19 from the United States, Italy and Spain. Nucleic acid was either cDNA or gDNA, and it came from T cells, B-cell-depleted T cells, or PBMCs.

This clone was detected only once. V dropped 7 bases and J dropped 7; count of bases not matched to a gene: 18. Germline-derived CDR1 and CDR2 are SQVTM and ANQGSEA. This CDR3 is 19 amino acids long. Authors' data handling: Cell counts per sample came from amplifying reference gene primers. Clones were sequenced by immunoSEQ multiplex PCR, and TCRdb holds only the in-frame ones, with some missing. D and trimming were read from the DNA, whereas the V and J calls and clone size are those reported in that table. Of 250,000 or so clones in the sample, approximately 86% are singletons; the top ten hold around 9%.

This sequence joins TRBV29-1 and TRBJ2-2, with 16 bases that match TRBD2. The sequenced sample consisted of peripheral blood. This receptor was taken from a man aged 35 to 55 with active or convalescent COVID-19. The CDR3 spells CSASRPKGLAGGQVGELFF. CDR3 nucleotide sequence: TGCAGCGCCTCCAGACCCAAGGGACTAGCGGGAGGGCAGGTCGGGGAGCTGTTTTTT.